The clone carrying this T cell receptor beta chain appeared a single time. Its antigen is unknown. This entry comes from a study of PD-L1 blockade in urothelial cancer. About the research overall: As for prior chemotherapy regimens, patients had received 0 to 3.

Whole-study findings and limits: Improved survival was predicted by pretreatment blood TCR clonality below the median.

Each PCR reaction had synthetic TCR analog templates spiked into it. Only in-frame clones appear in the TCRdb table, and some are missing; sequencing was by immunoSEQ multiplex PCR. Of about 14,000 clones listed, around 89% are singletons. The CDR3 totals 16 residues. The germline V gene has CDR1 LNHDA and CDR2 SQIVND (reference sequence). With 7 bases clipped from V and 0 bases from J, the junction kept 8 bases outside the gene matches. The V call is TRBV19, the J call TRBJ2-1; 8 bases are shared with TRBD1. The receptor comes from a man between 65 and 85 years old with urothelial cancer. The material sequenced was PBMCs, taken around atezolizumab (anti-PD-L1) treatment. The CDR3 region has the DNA TGTGCCAGTACCACTGTCGGACAGGGCTCCTACAATGAGCAGTTCTTC. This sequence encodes CASTTVGQGSYNEQFF.